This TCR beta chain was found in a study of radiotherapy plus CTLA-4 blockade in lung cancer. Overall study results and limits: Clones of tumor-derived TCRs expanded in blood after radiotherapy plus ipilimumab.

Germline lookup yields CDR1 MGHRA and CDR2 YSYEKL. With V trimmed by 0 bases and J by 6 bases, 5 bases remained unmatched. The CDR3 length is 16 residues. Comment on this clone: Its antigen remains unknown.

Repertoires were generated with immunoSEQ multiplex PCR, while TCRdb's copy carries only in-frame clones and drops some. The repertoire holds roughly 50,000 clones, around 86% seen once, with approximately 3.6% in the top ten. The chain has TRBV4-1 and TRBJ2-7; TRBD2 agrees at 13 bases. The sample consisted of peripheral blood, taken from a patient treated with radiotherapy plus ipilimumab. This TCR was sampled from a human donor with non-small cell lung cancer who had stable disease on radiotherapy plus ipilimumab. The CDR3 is CASSQEGTSGKGEQYF. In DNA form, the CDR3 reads TGCGCCAGCAGCCAAGAAGGGACTAGCGGGAAGGGCGAGCAGTACTTC.